The clone carrying this T cell receptor (beta chain) was counted a few times. Preparation of the TCRbeta library involved a method that used unique molecular identifiers. A single record per CDR3 protein comes from TCRdb applying MiXCR to the PCR reads. The repertoire holds roughly 98,000 distinct CDR3 sequences, with roughly 16% as singletons. The sample is drawn from a study of T-cell reconstitution after alpha-beta-depleted transplantation in children. CDR3 size: 17 residues. With 0 bases removed from V and 3 bases from J, the gap between germline ends came to 15 bases. Germline assignment: CDR1 SGHRS and CDR2 YFSETQ.

The source material was PBMCs, mostly from graft donor cells, sampled 180 days after TCRalphabeta/CD19-depleted stem cell transplant. The chain has TRBV5-1 and TRBJ2-2, with TRBD1 as a possible D gene (6 bases). This TCR was recovered from a male patient between 2 and 15 years old who had a stem cell transplant for acute lymphoblastic leukemia, so the T cells may come from the graft donor. The CDR3 region is CASSLAHRDGYTGELFF. CDR3 DNA sequence: TGCGCCAGCAGCTTGGCCCACAGGGACGGGTACACCGGGGAGCTGTTTTTT.